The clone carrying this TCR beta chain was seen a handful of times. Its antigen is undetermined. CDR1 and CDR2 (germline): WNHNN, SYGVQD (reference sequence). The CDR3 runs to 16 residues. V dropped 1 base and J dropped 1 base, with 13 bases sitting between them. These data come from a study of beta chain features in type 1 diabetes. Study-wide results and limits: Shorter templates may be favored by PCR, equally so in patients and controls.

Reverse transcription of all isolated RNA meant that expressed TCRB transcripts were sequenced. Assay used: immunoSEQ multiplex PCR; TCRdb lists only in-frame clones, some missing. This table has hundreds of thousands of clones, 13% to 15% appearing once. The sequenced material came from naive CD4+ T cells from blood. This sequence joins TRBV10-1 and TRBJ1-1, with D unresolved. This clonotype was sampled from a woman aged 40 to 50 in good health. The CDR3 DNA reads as TGCGCCAGCAGTGAGTTTCCGGGCAGCGGGAACACTGAAGCTTTCTTT. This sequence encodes CASSEFPGSGNTEAFF.